The clone carrying this TCR beta chain has a single count. Antigen specificity is unknown. The PCR was carried out with 60 Vbeta primers and 13 Jbeta primers. Sequenced by immunoSEQ multiplex PCR; TCRdb stores in-frame clones only, minus some. The sample shows about 150,000 clones, approximately 73% of them seen only once. The data originate from a study of cytomegalovirus exposure and HLA in healthy donors. Whole-study results and caveats: Clonal expansion, a later analysis showed, was greater in HLA-associated TCR beta chains than in equally common others. A cluster of highly shared sequence variants was likely a sequencing artifact. High sensitivity and specificity were reportedly achieved when the classifier diagnosed cytomegalovirus status.

The CDR3 has 15 residues. Germline lookup yields CDR1 MNHEY and CDR2 SVGAGI. Trimming removed 0 bases at V and 1 base at J, with 9 bases between. This TCR was recovered from a woman aged 18-29 years in good health and CMV-seronegative. Sequencing was done on a sample of PBMCs. The chain has TRBV6-5 and TRBJ1-1; D might be TRBD1 (5 bases). This CDR3 reads CASSYSAGPNTEAFF. The CDR3 DNA sequence: TGTGCCAGCAGTTACTCGGCAGGGCCGAACACTGAAGCTTTCTTT.